The T cell receptor (beta chain) described here comes from a study of T cell responses to AZD1222 COVID-19 vaccine. Clones were sequenced by immunoSEQ multiplex PCR, and TCRdb holds only the in-frame ones, with some missing. The sample includes some 40,000 clones, around 90% seen only once; the top ten take 26%. Study-wide findings and caveats: The study sampled repertoires only after the peak T cell response. Among AZD1222 vaccinees, only six were seropositive at baseline.

About this clone itself: The target antigen is unknown.

V dropped 3 bases and J dropped 5 bases, with 17 bases sitting between them. The CDR3 spans 15 residues. CDR1 SGHRS and CDR2 YFSETQ come from the germline V gene. This rearrangement joins TRBV5-1 to TRBJ1-1; a possible D gene is TRBD1 (5 bases). This clonotype originated in an adult who received the MenACWY meningococcal vaccine as a control. This specimen consisted of peripheral blood, obtained 28 days after the second dose of the MenACWY control vaccine. In nucleotides, the CDR3 is TGCGCCAGCAGCTGGGAGGGGAGGGGAGAAACTGAAGCTTTCTTT. Translation: CASSWEGRGETEAFF.